This entry lists 8 T cell receptor beta chains sequenced from one sample in a study of blood T cell repertoires in COVID-19. Sequencing used immunoSEQ multiplex PCR; TCRdb keeps in-frame clones, though not all of them. This table has approximately 120,000 clones, around 83% appearing once. Sequencing was done on a sample of peripheral blood. These receptors were taken from a man at least 80 years old with active or convalescent COVID-19.

V is TRBV5-1 and J is TRBJ1-1; D call uncertain. The CDR3 runs 13 residues. Germline loops: CDR1 SGHRS, CDR2 YFSETQ. Between the trimmed V and J ends, which lost 7 bases and 2 bases, there was a span of 12 bases. CDR3: CASAGLGNTEAFF. CDR3 coding DNA: TGCGCCAGCGCGGGCCTGGGAAACACTGAAGCTTTCTTT.

This chain connects TRBV3-1 (or the pseudogene TRBV3-2) to TRBJ1-3; the match to TRBD1 covers 9 bases. Germline V gene sequence: CDR1 LGHDT, CDR2 YNNKEL (reference sequence). The CDR3 length is 17 residues. The J segment lost 0 bases and the V segment lost 0 bases, leaving 3 bases of the junction unmatched. The CDR3 loop reads CASSQEDRGRSGNTIYF. The DNA of the CDR3 is TGTGCCAGCAGCCAAGAGGACAGGGGACGCTCTGGAAACACCATATATTTT.

The chain employs TRBV10-3 and TRBJ2-1, with 10 bases aligning to TRBD2. CDR3 length equals 16 residues. CDR1 ENHRY and CDR2 SYGVKD come from the germline V gene. J gave up 4 bases and V 0 bases, and 3 bases lay outside the gene matches. CDR3 loop: CAISESSGGGYNEQFF. In DNA form, the CDR3 reads TGTGCCATCAGTGAGTCCAGCGGGGGGGGATACAATGAGCAGTTCTTC.

The chain has TRBV27 and TRBJ1-2, with D perhaps TRBD1 (6 bases). Germline loops: CDR1 MNHEY, CDR2 SMNVEV (reference sequence). The V gene lost 2 bases and the J gene lost 6 bases, with 10 bases spanning the gap. This CDR3 region has 13 residues. The CDR3, as DNA: TGTGCCAGCAGTTTAAAAGGGGGGGATGGCTACACCTTC. This codes for CASSLKGGDGYTF.

The chain is built from TRBV2 and TRBJ2-2; a possible D gene is TRBD1 (6 bases). V was pared by 6 bases and J by 6 bases, with 17 bases between. The CDR3 is made up of 15 amino acids. The germline V gene encodes CDR1 SNHLY and CDR2 FYNNEI. The CDR3 DNA sequence: TGTGCCAGCAGGGCAGGGGCCCCCTTCGCCGGGGAGCTGTTTTTT. This gives the protein CASRAGAPFAGELFF.

CDR3 region: CASSLLSTDTQYF. CDR3 sequence (DNA): TGTGCCAGTAGCCTCCTTAGCACAGATACGCAGTATTTT. The chain links TRBV19 to TRBJ2-3, with D unresolved. The CDR3 consists of 13 residues. Germline V lookup: CDR1 LNHDA, CDR2 SQIVND (reference sequence). V shed 6 bases and J shed 0 bases, with 7 bases lying between them. Combining the CDR3 with reference TRBV19 and TRBJ2-3 gives the whole variable domain DGGITQSPKYLFRKEGQNVTLSCEQNLNHDAMYWYRQDPGQGLRLIYYSQIVNDFQKGDIAEGYSVSREKKESFPLTVTSAQKNPTAFYLCASSLLSTDTQYFGPGTRLTVL.

This clone showed up just a few times. The chain links TRBV7-6 to TRBJ1-5; 7 bases are a match to TRBD1. Germline loops: CDR1 SGHVS, CDR2 FNYEAQ. V lost 3 bases to trimming and J lost 6 bases; unmatched junction nucleotides: 2. There are 13 residues in the CDR3. CDR3 in DNA: TGTGCCAGCAGCTTGACAGGGCGTCAGCCCCAGCATTTT. This codes for CASSLTGRQPQHF.

V is TRBV28 and J is TRBJ2-7; TRBD1 aligns across 7 bases. V gave up 4 bases and J gave up 8 bases; unmatched junction bases: 11. Germline V gene lookup returns CDR1 MDHEN and CDR2 SYDVKM. The CDR3 length is 14 residues. CDR3 sequence: CASSSGGPYEQQYF. Written as DNA, the CDR3 is TGTGCCAGCAGTTCAGGGGGACCCTACGAGCAGCAGTACTTC.